A single sample gave rise to the 26 T cell receptor beta chains below, sequenced in a study of T cell responses to AZD1222 COVID-19 vaccine. Profiling relied on immunoSEQ multiplex PCR, and the TCRdb table lists in-frame clones only, not all of them. The profile covers about 88,000 clones, with roughly 89% appearing a single time and around 5.5% taken by the ten largest. Sample: peripheral blood, taken on day 0 of MenACWY control vaccination. The receptors come from an adult in good health.

The V and J genes are TRBV19 and TRBJ1-5, with 7 positions matching TRBD1. V lost 2 bases, J lost 1 base, and 2 bases stayed unmatched. Germline CDR1 LNHDA, CDR2 SQIVND (reference sequence). This CDR3 is built from 15 residues. The CDR3, as DNA: TGTGCCAGTAGTATAAAGGGGGCGAGCAATCAGCCCCAGCATTTT. It encodes CASSIKGASNQPQHF. The complete variable domain, with remaining parts taken from reference TRBV19 and TRBJ1-5, reads DGGITQSPKYLFRKEGQNVTLSCEQNLNHDAMYWYRQDPGQGLRLIYYSQIVNDFQKGDIAEGYSVSREKKESFPLTVTSAQKNPTAFYLCASSIKGASNQPQHFGDGTRLSIL.

The chain carries TRBV6-5 and TRBJ1-1, with 11 bases lining up with TRBD1. The ends lost 7 bases at V and 1 base at J; junction bases unmatched: 5. CDR3 length: 15 residues. Germline loops: CDR1 MNHEY, CDR2 SVGAGI. The CDR3, as DNA: TGTGCCAGCATCGGACAGGGGGCCGGGAACACTGAAGCTTTCTTT. Translating gives CASIGQGAGNTEAFF.

The chain is built from TRBV13 and TRBJ2-3; 10 nucleotides agree with TRBD1. There are 13 residues in the CDR3. Germline CDR1 PRHDT, CDR2 FYEKMQ (reference sequence). Trimming cost V 6 bases and J 6 bases; bases outside gene matches: 3. The CDR3 sequence is CASSTGQGDTQYF. In DNA, the CDR3 is TGTGCCAGCAGTACGGGACAGGGGGATACGCAGTATTTT.

The gene calls are TRBV11-2 and TRBJ2-7; 9 bases are shared with TRBD1. Trimming removed 1 base from V and 4 bases from J; junction bases left unmatched: 2. The CDR3 consists of 14 residues. Germline V gene lookup returns CDR1 SGHAT and CDR2 FQNNGV. The CDR3 DNA is TGTGCCAGCAGCTTAGGACAGGGGGGGTACGAGCAGTACTTC. Translated: CASSLGQGGYEQYF. The full variable domain, completed using reference TRBV11-2 and TRBJ2-7, is EAGVAQSPRYKIIEKRQSVAFWCNPISGHATLYWYQQILGQGPKLLIQFQNNGVVDDSQLPKDRFSAERLKGVDSTLKIQPAKLEDSAVYLCASSLGQGGYEQYFGPGTRLTVT.

This clone has a single count. V gene TRBV29-1 combines with J gene TRBJ2-7; TRBD1 matches at 11 bases. CDR1 SQVTM and CDR2 ANQGSEA come from the germline V gene. V dropped 2 bases and J dropped 3; count of bases not matched to a gene: 3. This CDR3 is built from 14 residues. Here the CDR3 reads CSVELGQGVYEQYF. DNA of the CDR3: TGCAGCGTTGAACTGGGACAGGGGGTCTACGAGCAGTACTTC.

The chain combines TRBV27 with TRBJ2-5; tentative D call: TRBD1 (6 bases). Trimming shortened V by 6 bases and J by 5 bases, and 13 bases separated the two germline ends. Germline CDR1 and CDR2: MNHEY and SMNVEV (reference sequence). The CDR3 is made up of 13 amino acids. The CDR3 region is CASSHRVRETQYF. For the CDR3, the DNA is TGTGCCAGCAGCCACAGGGTCCGCGAGACCCAGTACTTC.

V and J are TRBV5-6 and TRBJ2-7, with 12 bases identical to TRBD1. V trimming: 3 bases; J trimming: 7 bases; junction bases outside the gene matches: 11. The CDR3 has 16 residues. Germline-derived CDR1 and CDR2 are SGHDT and YYEEEE. CDR3 amino acids: CASSSPWDRGRKEQYF. Written as DNA, the CDR3 is TGTGCCAGCAGCTCCCCATGGGACAGGGGGCGCAAGGAGCAGTACTTC.

Only one count was recorded for this clone. The V and J genes are TRBV6-5 and TRBJ1-4; 7 bases map to TRBD1. The CDR3 is made up of 15 amino acids. Trimming took 2 bases from V and 7 from J; bases not matched to a gene: 7. Germline V gives CDR1 MNHEY, CDR2 SVGAGI. CDR3 coding DNA: TGTGCCAGCAGTTACAAGCGGGACAGAGGTGAAAAACTGTTTTTT. Protein: CASSYKRDRGEKLFF.

This chain joins TRBV28 and TRBJ2-7; D might be TRBD1 (6 bases). CDR1 and CDR2 from the germline V gene are MDHEN and SYDVKM. V was clipped by 8 bases and J by 1 base, with 12 bases between them. This CDR3 is 13 amino acids long. CDR3 DNA: TGTGCCAGCGGCCATCAGGGGTCCTACGAGCAGTACTTC. Translation: CASGHQGSYEQYF.

The chain is built from TRBV18 and TRBJ1-5; the match to TRBD1 covers 7 bases. Germline V CDR1 and CDR2: KGHSH, LQKENI. The CDR3 is made up of 17 amino acids. With V trimmed by 3 bases and J by 6 bases, 14 bases remained unmatched. In nucleotides, the CDR3 is TGTGCCAGCTCACCGTCCCCGACGACAGGGTTGAGTCAGCCCCAGCATTTT. Translation gives CASSPSPTTGLSQPQHF.

The rearrangement links TRBV27 to TRBJ1-2; 11 nucleotides agree with TRBD1. V lost 6 bases, J lost 2 bases, and 8 bases stayed unmatched. Germline V gene sequence: CDR1 MNHEY, CDR2 SMNVEV (reference sequence). The CDR3 extends over 16 amino acids. The CDR3 nucleotides read TGTGCCAGCAGCCCTTGGACAGGGGGCAGCAACTATGGCTACACCTTC. Its translation: CASSPWTGGSNYGYTF.

The chain carries TRBV18 and TRBJ2-3; 8 nucleotides align to TRBD2. The CDR3 is 16 residues long. V was clipped by 5 bases and J by 1 base; unmatched bases: 8. The germline CDR1 and CDR2 sequences are KGHSH and LQKENI. The CDR3 loop reads CASSIGASGRTDTQYF. The CDR3 DNA reads as TGTGCCAGCTCAATCGGCGCTAGCGGGCGCACAGATACGCAGTATTTT.

This rearrangement joins TRBV4-3 to TRBJ2-7, with D tentatively TRBD1 (5 bases). This CDR3 has 15 residues. Trimming cost V 4 bases and J 0 bases, with 13 bases left between them. CDR1 is LGHNA, CDR2 YSLEER, per germline. The CDR3 bases are TGCGCCAGCAGCCCCTCGACAGTGCCCTCCTACGAGCAGTACTTC. This gives the protein CASSPSTVPSYEQYF.

V and J are TRBV7-9 and TRBJ1-1; D remains unclear. CDR3 size: 12 residues. V gave up 5 bases and J gave up 8 bases, with 12 bases separating them. The germline V gene has CDR1 SEHNR and CDR2 FQNEAQ (reference sequence). The CDR3 loop reads CASSPTTPEAFF. Written as DNA, the CDR3 is TGTGCCAGCAGCCCGACGACCCCCGAAGCTTTCTTT. Using reference TRBV7-9 and TRBJ1-1 for the parts outside the CDR3, the full variable domain is DTGVSQNPRHKITKRGQNVTFRCDPISEHNRLYWYRQTLGQGPEFLTYFQNEAQLEKSRLLSDRFSAERPKGSFSTLEIQRTEQGDSAMYLCASSPTTPEAFFGQGTRLTVV.

The chain links TRBV6-5 to TRBJ1-5; no definite D call. This CDR3 has 13 amino acids. Germline CDR1 reads MNHEY; CDR2 reads SVGAGI. Trimming cost V 9 bases and J 0 bases, with 9 bases left between them. CDR3 bases: TGTGCCAGTCAAGCATATAGCAATCAGCCCCAGCATTTT. Translated: CASQAYSNQPQHF.

This clone was picked up one time. The J gene is TRBJ2-5, the V gene TRBV28; the match to TRBD1 covers 10 bases. The CDR3 is made up of 15 amino acids. The ends lost 1 base at V and 3 bases at J; junction bases unmatched: 2. CDR1 is MDHEN and CDR2 is SYDVKM in the germline V gene. The CDR3 loop is CASSLSGQGEETQYF. The CDR3 nucleotides read TGTGCCAGCAGTTTATCAGGACAGGGGGAAGAGACCCAGTACTTC.

V is TRBV7-9 and J is TRBJ1-3, with a weak D call TRBD1 (5 bases). The CDR3 covers 14 residues. V was trimmed by 11 bases and J by 0 bases, leaving 14 bases between them. Germline CDR1 reads SEHNR; CDR2 reads FQNEAQ (reference sequence). The CDR3 here is CAGGTPRSGNTIYF. Here the CDR3 DNA reads TGTGCCGGAGGGACTCCCCGCTCTGGAAACACCATATATTTT.

This clone was seen a single time. V gene TRBV5-1 combines with J gene TRBJ2-1; D may be TRBD1 or TRBD2 (6 bases each). This CDR3 has 14 amino acids. Trimming took off 3 bases at V and 7 bases at J, with 14 bases between the two ends. Germline V lookup: CDR1 SGHRS, CDR2 YFSETQ. CDR3 residues: CASSSWGAGNEQFF. The CDR3 DNA follows: TGCGCCAGCAGCTCGTGGGGGGCTGGGAATGAGCAGTTCTTC. The full variable domain, rest sourced from reference TRBV5-1 and TRBJ2-1, is KAGVTQTPRYLIKTRGQQVTLSCSPISGHRSVSWYQQTPGQGLQFLFEYFSETQRNKGNFPGRFSGRQFSNSRSEMNVSTLELGDSALYLCASSSWGAGNEQFFGPGTRLTVL.

The V gene is TRBV6-1, the J gene TRBJ2-7; TRBD1 matches at 7 bases. V lost 2 bases, J lost 0 bases, and 4 bases stayed unmatched. This CDR3 contains 15 residues. CDR1 and CDR2 (germline): MNHNS, SASEGT. The CDR3 bases are TGTGCCAGCAGTGAATACCCAGGGGGCTCCTACGAGCAGTACTTC. It yields the protein CASSEYPGGSYEQYF.

V is TRBV27 and J is TRBJ2-7; D is ambiguous. Germline CDR1 is MNHEY and CDR2 is SMNVEV (reference sequence). Trimming stripped 9 bases from V and 7 bases from J, with 19 bases between. The CDR3 spans 13 residues. CDR3 residues: CASVRVAPWEQYF. The CDR3 DNA follows: TGTGCCAGTGTTCGGGTAGCCCCTTGGGAGCAGTACTTC.

The rearrangement uses TRBV18 and TRBJ1-1; 9 bases map to TRBD1. This CDR3 is built from 14 residues. With 2 bases clipped from V and 4 bases from J, the junction kept 2 bases outside the gene matches. Germline V lookup: CDR1 KGHSH, CDR2 LQKENI. The CDR3 sequence is CASSPDRGTTEAFF. In nucleotides, the CDR3 is TGTGCCAGCTCACCAGACAGGGGGACCACTGAAGCTTTCTTT. Full variable domain (outside the CDR3, taken from reference TRBV18 and TRBJ1-1): NAGVMQNPRHLVRRRGQEARLRCSPMKGHSHVYWYRQLPEEGLKFMVYLQKENIIDESGMPKERFSAEFPKEGPSILRIQQVVRGDSAAYFCASSPDRGTTEAFFGQGTRLTVV.

The chain recombines TRBV7-9 with TRBJ2-3; TRBD1 aligns across 7 bases. With V trimmed by 1 base and J by 0 bases, 7 bases remained unmatched. The CDR3 runs to 17 residues. Looked up from germline, CDR1 is SEHNR and CDR2 is FQNEAQ (reference sequence). The CDR3 bases are TGTGCCAGCAGCTTAGGATGGACAGGTTGGAGCACAGATACGCAGTATTTT. Protein product: CASSLGWTGWSTDTQYF.

This chain connects TRBV7-2 to TRBJ2-7, with TRBD2 matching over 7 bases. This CDR3 has 15 amino acids. Germline V gene sequence: CDR1 SGHTA, CDR2 FQGNSA. Unmatched junction bases numbered 9, after V lost 5 bases and J lost 2 bases. The CDR3 is CASSSTSVRTYEQYF. For the CDR3, the DNA is TGTGCCAGCAGCAGTACTAGCGTAAGGACCTACGAGCAGTACTTC.

This clone was observed once. This sequence joins TRBV5-5 and TRBJ2-3; 9 bases agree with TRBD2. V was clipped by 1 base and J by 4 bases; unmatched bases: 13. The CDR3 length is 18 residues. CDR1 and CDR2 from the germline V gene are SGHKS and YYEKEE (reference sequence). This CDR3 reads CASSLNPFAGGEADTQYF. Written as DNA, the CDR3 is TGTGCCAGCAGCTTGAATCCCTTTGCGGGGGGGGAGGCAGATACGCAGTATTTT.

The V gene is TRBV29-1, the J gene TRBJ1-1; D possibly corresponds to TRBD1 (5 bases). CDR3 length: 12 residues. The V gene's germline CDR1 is SQVTM and CDR2 ANQGSEA. V was shortened by 7 bases and J by 8 bases, with 17 bases between the two germline ends. For the CDR3, the DNA is TGCAGCGCCTACTATAGTCAGGGAGAAGCTTTCTTT. Its translation: CSAYYSQGEAFF.

The chain uses TRBV7-2 and TRBJ1-4; D uncertain. Germline-derived CDR1 and CDR2 are SGHTA and FQGNSA. The V gene lost 5 bases and the J gene lost 6 bases, with 13 bases spanning the gap. The CDR3 loop spans 14 amino acids. DNA for the CDR3: TGTGCCAGCAGCCTCGGAGGTCCAGATGAAAAACTGTTTTTT. Residues: CASSLGGPDEKLFF.